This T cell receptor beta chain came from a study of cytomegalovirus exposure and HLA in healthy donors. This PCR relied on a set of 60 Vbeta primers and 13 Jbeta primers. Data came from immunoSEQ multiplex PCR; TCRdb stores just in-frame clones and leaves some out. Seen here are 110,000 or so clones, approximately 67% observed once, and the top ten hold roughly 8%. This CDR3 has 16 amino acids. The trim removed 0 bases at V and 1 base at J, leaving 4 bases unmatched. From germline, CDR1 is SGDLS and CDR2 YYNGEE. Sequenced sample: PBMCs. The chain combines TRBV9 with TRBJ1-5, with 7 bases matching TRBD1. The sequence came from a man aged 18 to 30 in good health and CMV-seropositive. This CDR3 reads CASSVVTGSSNQPQHF. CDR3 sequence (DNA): TGTGCCAGCAGCGTAGTGACAGGGTCCAGCAATCAGCCCCAGCATTTT.